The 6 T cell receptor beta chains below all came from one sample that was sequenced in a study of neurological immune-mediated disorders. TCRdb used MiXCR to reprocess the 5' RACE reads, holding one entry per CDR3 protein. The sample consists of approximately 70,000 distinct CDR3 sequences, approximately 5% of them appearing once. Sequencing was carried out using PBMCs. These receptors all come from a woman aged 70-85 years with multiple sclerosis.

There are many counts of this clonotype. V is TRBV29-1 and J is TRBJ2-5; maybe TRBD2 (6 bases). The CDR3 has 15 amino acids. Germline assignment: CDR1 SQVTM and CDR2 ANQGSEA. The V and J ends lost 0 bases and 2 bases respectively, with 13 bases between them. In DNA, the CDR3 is TGCAGCGTTGAAGAGGTGGGGACTGAACAAGAGACCCAGTACTTC. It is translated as CSVEEVGTEQETQYF.

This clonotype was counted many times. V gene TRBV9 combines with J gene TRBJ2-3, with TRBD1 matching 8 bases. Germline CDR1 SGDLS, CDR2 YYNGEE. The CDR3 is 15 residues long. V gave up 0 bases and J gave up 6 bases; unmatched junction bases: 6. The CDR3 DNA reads TGTGCCAGCAGCGTAGATTTGAGACAGGGGGATACGCAGTATTTT. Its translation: CASSVDLRQGDTQYF.

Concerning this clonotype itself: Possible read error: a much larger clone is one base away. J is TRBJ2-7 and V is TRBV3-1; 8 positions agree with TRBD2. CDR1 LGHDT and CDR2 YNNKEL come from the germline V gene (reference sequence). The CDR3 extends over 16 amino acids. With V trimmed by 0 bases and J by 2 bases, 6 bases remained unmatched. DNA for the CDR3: TGTGCCAGCAGCCAAGACCCTCCGGGAGGGCCCTACGAGCAGTACTTC. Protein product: CASSQDPPGGPYEQYF.

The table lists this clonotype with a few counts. The CDR3 bases are TGTGCCAGCGCCCGTACCGGGACTAGCGCCACCGGGGAGCTGTTTTTT. Protein: CASARTGTSATGELFF. The chain couples TRBV6-2 or TRBV6-3 to TRBJ2-2; 10 bases fit TRBD2. Germline V lookup: CDR1 MNHEY, CDR2 SVGEGT. This CDR3 spans 16 amino acids. The trim removed 8 bases at V and 4 bases at J, leaving 10 bases unmatched.

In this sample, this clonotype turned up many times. The CDR3 DNA sequence: TGTGCCAGCAGCCAAGAGGGGGTGCCATCTGAAGCGGGAGCTAGCACAGATACGCAGTATTTT. Protein sequence: CASSQEGVPSEAGASTDTQYF. The V call is TRBV4-2, the J call TRBJ2-3, with 8 bases lining up with TRBD2. J lost 0 bases, V lost 0 bases, and 17 bases had no gene match. This CDR3 has 21 amino acids. Germline values: CDR1 LGHNA, CDR2 YNFKEQ.

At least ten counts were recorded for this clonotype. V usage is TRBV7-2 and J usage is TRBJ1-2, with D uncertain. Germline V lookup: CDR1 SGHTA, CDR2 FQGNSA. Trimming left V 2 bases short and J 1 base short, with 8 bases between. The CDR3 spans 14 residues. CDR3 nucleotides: TGTGCCAGCAGCTTAATCAATGTTAACTATGGCTACACCTTC. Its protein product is CASSLINVNYGYTF.